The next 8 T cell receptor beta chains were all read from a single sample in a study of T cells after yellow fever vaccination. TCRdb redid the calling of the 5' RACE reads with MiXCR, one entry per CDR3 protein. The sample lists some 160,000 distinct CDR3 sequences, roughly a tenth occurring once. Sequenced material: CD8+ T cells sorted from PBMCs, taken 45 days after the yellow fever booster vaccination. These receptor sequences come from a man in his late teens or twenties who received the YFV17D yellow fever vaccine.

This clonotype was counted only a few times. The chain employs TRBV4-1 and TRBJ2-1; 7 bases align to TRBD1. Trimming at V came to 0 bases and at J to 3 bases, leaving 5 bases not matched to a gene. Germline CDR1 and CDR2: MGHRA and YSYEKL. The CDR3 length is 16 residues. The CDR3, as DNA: TGCGCCAGCAGCCAAGATCCCGGGGACAGCTACAATGAGCAGTTCTTC. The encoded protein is CASSQDPGDSYNEQFF.

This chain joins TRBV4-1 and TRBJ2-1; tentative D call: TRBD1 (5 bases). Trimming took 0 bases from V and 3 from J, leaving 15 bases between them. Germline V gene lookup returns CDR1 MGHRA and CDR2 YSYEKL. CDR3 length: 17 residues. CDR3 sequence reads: CASSQDSAGADYNEQFF. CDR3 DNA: TGCGCCAGCAGCCAAGATTCAGCTGGGGCAGACTACAATGAGCAGTTCTTC.

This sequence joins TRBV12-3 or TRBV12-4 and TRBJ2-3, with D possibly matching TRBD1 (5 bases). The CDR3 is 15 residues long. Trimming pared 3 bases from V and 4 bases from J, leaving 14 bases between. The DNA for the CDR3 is TGTGCCAGCAGTTTGTCAGGGTCCAGTGCAGATACGCAGTATTTT. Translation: CASSLSGSSADTQYF.

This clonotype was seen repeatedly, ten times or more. CDR3 residues: CSVGGTGELFF. CDR3 sequence (DNA): TGCAGCGTTGGGGGGACCGGGGAGCTGTTTTTT. The chain links TRBV29-1 to TRBJ2-2; the D gene could be TRBD1 or TRBD2 (5 bases each). The V gene's germline CDR1 is SQVTM and CDR2 ANQGSEA. Trimming took 4 bases from V and 5 from J, leaving 5 bases between them. This CDR3 contains 11 residues.

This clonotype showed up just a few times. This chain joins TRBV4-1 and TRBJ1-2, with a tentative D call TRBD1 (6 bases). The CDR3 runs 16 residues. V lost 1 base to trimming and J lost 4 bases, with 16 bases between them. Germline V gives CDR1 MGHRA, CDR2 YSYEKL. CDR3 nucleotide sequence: TGCGCCAGCAGCCAAGGGCTTCGGGGGGCCGGCTATGGCTACACCTTC. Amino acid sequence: CASSQGLRGAGYGYTF.

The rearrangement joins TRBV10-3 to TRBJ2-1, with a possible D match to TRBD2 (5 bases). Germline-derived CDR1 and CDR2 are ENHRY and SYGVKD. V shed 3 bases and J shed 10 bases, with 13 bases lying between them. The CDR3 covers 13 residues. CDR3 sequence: CAISDRGLREQFF. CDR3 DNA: TGTGCCATCAGTGATCGGGGTCTGAGAGAGCAGTTCTTC.

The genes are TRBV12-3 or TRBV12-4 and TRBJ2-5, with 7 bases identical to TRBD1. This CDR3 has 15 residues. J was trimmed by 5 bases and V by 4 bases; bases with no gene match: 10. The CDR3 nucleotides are TGTGCCAGCAGTTCCCGTGACAGGGTGGGGGAGACCCAGTACTTC. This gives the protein CASSSRDRVGETQYF.

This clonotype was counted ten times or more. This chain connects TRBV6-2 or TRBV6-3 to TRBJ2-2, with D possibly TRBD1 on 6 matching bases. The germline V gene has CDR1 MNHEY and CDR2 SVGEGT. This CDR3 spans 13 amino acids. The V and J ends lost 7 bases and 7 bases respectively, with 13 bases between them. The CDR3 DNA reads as TGTGCCAGCACCCAGGGGACGGTCGGGGAGCTGTTTTTT. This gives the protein CASTQGTVGELFF.